The TCR beta chain described here comes from a study of glioma-infiltrating T cells after dendritic cell vaccination. Study context: The vaccine used monocyte-derived dendritic cells pulsed overnight with autologous tumor lysate.

This table comes from immunoSEQ multiplex PCR, and its TCRdb copy is limited to in-frame clones, with some not included. In the table there are tens of thousands of clones, approximately 80% of which are singletons. Worth noting for this clone: What it recognizes is unknown.

Notes on the study in general: No direct clonality-survival link was found; a diverse polyclonal response may matter.

Selection required adequate fresh-frozen tumor tissue plus more than two years' survival data. Isocitrate dehydrogenase mutation was absent in all glioblastoma patients. The sample was blood, taken before dendritic cell vaccination. The sequence came from a human donor with glioblastoma.

CDR3 DNA sequence: TGCGCCAGCAGGCCGGGACAGGGGACCGGGGAGCTGTTTTTT. This gives the protein CASRPGQGTGELFF. The chain carries TRBV10-2 and TRBJ2-2; TRBD1 matches 10 bases. From germline, CDR1 is WSHSY and CDR2 SAAADI. V was clipped by 6 bases and J by 5 bases; unmatched bases: 3. CDR3 size: 14 residues.